Shown below are 18 T cell receptor beta chains from a single sample sequenced in a study of blood T cell repertoires in COVID-19. The protocol was immunoSEQ multiplex PCR, while the TCRdb copy is restricted to in-frame clones and leaves out a portion. This sample has roughly 11,000 clones, with about 89% found just once. The sequencing sample was made of peripheral blood. The receptors stem from a woman aged 55-70 years with active COVID-19.

The chain recombines TRBV6-1 with TRBJ2-1, with D tentatively TRBD2 (5 bases). The CDR3 sequence is 12 residues long. Germline V gene data show CDR1 as MNHNS and CDR2 as SASEGT. V was shortened by 2 bases and J by 15 bases, with 14 bases between the two germline ends. DNA for the CDR3: TGTGCCAGCAGTGAATTACGCGGGCCATGGTTCTTC. It encodes CASSELRGPWFF.

The chain uses TRBV12-3 or TRBV12-4 and TRBJ2-7; TRBD1 is a possible D gene (6 bases). The CDR3 covers 13 residues. The ends were cut back, 3 bases at V and 4 bases at J, with 10 bases in the middle. The CDR3 nucleotides are TGTGCCAGCAGTTTCTCGAGGGGGTACGAGCAGTACTTC. Protein: CASSFSRGYEQYF.

This sequence joins TRBV6-5 and TRBJ1-6; D is unresolved. The CDR3 covers 14 residues. Germline CDR1 reads MNHEY; CDR2 reads SVGAGI. V shed 6 bases and J shed 8 bases, with 14 bases lying between them. As DNA, the CDR3 is TGTGCCAGCAGGGTGGGTGAGGGATATTCACCCCTCCACTTT. Translating gives CASRVGEGYSPLHF.

V is TRBV7-9 and J is TRBJ1-4, with D possibly TRBD1 on 5 matching bases. Germline values: CDR1 SEHNR, CDR2 FQNEAQ (reference sequence). This CDR3 contains 14 residues. Trimming cost V 0 bases and J 10 bases, with 12 bases left between them. Here the CDR3 DNA reads TGTGCCAGCAGCTTAGCGCTTGGGGGAGGAAAACTGTTTTTT. Amino acid sequence: CASSLALGGGKLFF.

The chain combines TRBV6-4 with TRBJ2-3; possibly TRBD2 for D (7 bases). The length of the CDR3 is 13 residues. In germline, CDR1 is MRHNA, CDR2 SNTAGT. V was pared by 3 bases and J by 14 bases, with 18 bases between. The DNA for the CDR3 is TGTGCCAGCAGTGAATCTGCGGGGGCCAGCTTGTATTTT. It yields the protein CASSESAGASLYF.

The table lists this clone with a count of one. The chain combines TRBV7-3 with TRBJ1-1; D uncertain. The germline gives CDR1 SGHTA, CDR2 FQGTGA. Between the trimmed V and J ends, which lost 0 bases and 0 bases, there was a span of 8 bases. This CDR3 contains 15 residues. In nucleotides, the CDR3 is TGTGCCAGCAGCTTAACCGCCGGTTTGAACACTGAAGCTTTCTTT. This encodes CASSLTAGLNTEAFF.

The count of this clone is one. This chain links TRBV7-2 with TRBJ2-2, with 7 positions matching TRBD1. CDR1 and CDR2 (germline): SGHTA, FQGNSA. There are 15 residues in the CDR3. V was pared by 1 base and J by 7 bases, with 6 bases of the junction left unmatched. In DNA, the CDR3 is TGTGCCAGCAGCTTAGGGGACAGACGACGCGGGGAGCTGTTTTTT. This sequence encodes CASSLGDRRRGELFF.

The gene calls are TRBV27 and TRBJ2-1, with 10 bases matching TRBD2. The J segment lost 2 bases and the V segment lost 4 bases, leaving 11 bases of the junction unmatched. CDR3 length: 18 amino acids. Germline values: CDR1 MNHEY, CDR2 SMNVEV (reference sequence). The CDR3 loop is CASSSALLAGSPYNEQFF. DNA for the CDR3: TGTGCCAGCAGTTCCGCGTTACTAGCGGGAAGCCCCTACAATGAGCAGTTCTTC.

This clone was picked up a small number of times. The rearrangement links TRBV3-1 (or the pseudogene TRBV3-2) to TRBJ1-1; D gene ambiguous. In germline, CDR1 is LGHDT, CDR2 YNNKEL (reference sequence). V shed 0 bases and J shed 8 bases, with 7 bases lying between them. This CDR3 spans 12 amino acids. The CDR3 loop is CASSQDRREAFF. The CDR3 DNA reads TGTGCCAGCAGCCAAGATCGCAGGGAAGCTTTCTTT.

The chain uses TRBV11-2 and TRBJ1-1; D is undetermined. The CDR3 consists of 12 residues. Trimming pared 2 bases from V and 7 bases from J, leaving 8 bases between. The germline gives CDR1 SGHAT, CDR2 FQNNGV. CDR3 residues: CASSLSTVEAFF. The CDR3, as DNA: TGTGCCAGCAGCTTAAGTACAGTTGAAGCTTTCTTT.

The table lists this clone with a count of one. The genes are TRBV9 and TRBJ2-2, with D tentatively TRBD1 (6 bases). V was clipped by 0 bases and J by 0 bases, with 9 bases between them. The CDR3 spans 16 residues. CDR1 and CDR2 from the germline V gene are SGDLS and YYNGEE. The CDR3 loop reads CASSVEGHANTGELFF. DNA for the CDR3: TGTGCCAGCAGCGTAGAGGGACACGCGAACACCGGGGAGCTGTTTTTT. Combining the CDR3 with reference TRBV9 and TRBJ2-2 gives the whole variable domain DSGVTQTPKHLITATGQRVTLRCSPRSGDLSVYWYQQSLDQGLQFLIQYYNGEERAKGNILERFSAQQFPDLHSELNLSSLELGDSALYFCASSVEGHANTGELFFGEGSRLTVL.

The chain has TRBV30 and TRBJ1-1, with a possible D match to TRBD1 (5 bases). Germline CDR1 and CDR2: GTSNPN and SVGIG (reference sequence). This CDR3 is built from 13 residues. V shed 3 bases and J shed 2 bases, with 10 bases lying between them. In DNA, the CDR3 is TGTGCCTGGAGGAAGGGGTCAAACACTGAAGCTTTCTTT. This encodes CAWRKGSNTEAFF.

This chain links TRBV12-5 with TRBJ2-7; 8 bases align to TRBD1. Unmatched junction bases numbered 4, after V lost 1 base and J lost 2 bases. This CDR3 comprises 15 residues. Germline lookup yields CDR1 LGHNT and CDR2 FRNRAP. This CDR3 reads CASGLAQGGPYEQYF. CDR3 coding DNA: TGTGCTAGTGGTTTGGCACAGGGGGGACCCTACGAGCAGTACTTC. The full variable domain, rest sourced from reference TRBV12-5 and TRBJ2-7, is DARVTQTPRHKVTEMGQEVTMRCQPILGHNTVFWYRQTMMQGLELLAYFRNRAPLDDSGMPKDRFSAEMPDATLATLKIQPSEPRDSAVYFCASGLAQGGPYEQYFGPGTRLTVT.

The chain employs TRBV2 and TRBJ1-3; D ambiguous. With 3 bases removed from V and 0 bases from J, the gap between germline ends came to 6 bases. This CDR3 comprises 14 residues. CDR1 and CDR2 from the germline V gene are SNHLY and FYNNEI. DNA of the CDR3: TGTGCCAGCAGTGATCCGAGCTCTGGAAACACCATATATTTT. It is translated as CASSDPSSGNTIYF. Full variable domain (remainder filled in from reference TRBV2 and TRBJ1-3): EPEVTQTPSHQVTQMGQEVILRCVPISNHLYFYWYRQILGQKVEFLVSFYNNEISEKSEIFDDQFSVERPDGSNFTLKIRSTKLEDSAMYFCASSDPSSGNTIYFGEGSWLTVV.

This clone appeared a few times. The chain uses TRBV4-1 and TRBJ2-1, with D tentatively TRBD1 (6 bases). Trimming took off 3 bases at V and 12 bases at J, with 18 bases between the two ends. Germline V gene data show CDR1 as MGHRA and CDR2 as YSYEKL. CDR3 length: 14 amino acids. This CDR3 reads CASSQGATPVGQFF. CDR3 sequence (DNA): TGCGCCAGCAGCCAGGGGGCGACTCCGGTAGGGCAGTTCTTC.

V is TRBV20-1 and J is TRBJ2-7, with no clear D. Per the germline V gene, CDR1 is DFQATT and CDR2 is SNEGSKA (reference sequence). The germline V and J ends were trimmed by 3 bases and 5 bases, with 8 bases remaining between them. The CDR3 totals 11 residues. CDR3 nucleotide sequence: TGCAGTGCTAGGTCTGGGCACGAGCAGTACTTC. It translates to CSARSGHEQYF.

The chain combines TRBV5-1 with TRBJ2-5; TRBD2 agrees at 11 bases. Germline V CDR1 and CDR2: SGHRS, YFSETQ. With 6 bases clipped from V and 5 bases from J, the junction kept 9 bases outside the gene matches. This CDR3 is built from 15 residues. CDR3 loop: CASKDSGGAGETQYF. The CDR3 coding sequence is TGCGCCAGCAAAGATAGCGGGGGGGCCGGGGAGACCCAGTACTTC.

The chain employs TRBV6-5 and TRBJ1-2; no firm D call. Looked up from germline, CDR1 is MNHEY and CDR2 is SVGAGI. CDR3 length equals 14 residues. V was shortened by 2 bases and J by 5 bases, with 12 bases between the two germline ends. The CDR3 sequence is CASSYTREKYGYTF. In DNA, the CDR3 is TGTGCCAGCAGTTACACCCGGGAGAAATATGGCTACACCTTC.